This TCR beta chain was identified in a study of graft-versus-host responses after intestinal transplantation. The assay was immunoSEQ multiplex PCR, and TCRdb's table has in-frame clones only and misses some. The sample holds around 19,000 clones, roughly 33% seen once. Germline values: CDR1 GTSNPN, CDR2 SVGIG (reference sequence). V was cut by 2 bases and J by 12 bases, with 19 bases left in between. The CDR3 consists of 13 residues. Following the reaction, CD3+CD4+ and CD3+CD8+ responders that were proliferating and CFSE-low underwent sorting. Study-level findings and limits: After transplant, early declines in HvG clones were associated with peak levels of circulating GvH clones.

The source was alloreactive CD4+ T cells from a mixed lymphocyte reaction culture, collected before transplantation. Specified subset: CFSE-low proliferating T cells sorted from roughly six-day pre-transplant mixed lymphocyte reaction (GvH or HvG direction). The rearrangement joins TRBV30 to TRBJ1-1; D gene uncertain. The receptor's source is a human patient who was an organ donor for intestinal transplantation. The CDR3 DNA reads as TGTGCCTGGAGTATACTTCCGCGTCCCCTCCCTTTCTTT. It is translated as CAWSILPRPLPFF.